This T cell receptor (beta chain) was observed in a study of technical replicates of blood from a few donors. This CDR3 is built from 13 residues. V shed 7 bases and J 3 bases; nucleotides not matched to a gene: 4. Looked up from germline, CDR1 is SGHRS and CDR2 is YFSETQ. Assay: immunoSEQ multiplex PCR; the TCRdb copy retains only in-frame clones and omits some. The sample yields about 85,000 clones, around 94% seen once. V is TRBV5-1 and J is TRBJ2-1, with 7 bases matching TRBD2. The sequenced sample consisted of T cells isolated from PBMCs. The sequence was obtained from a human donor in good health. DNA of the CDR3: TGCGCCAGCGGGCGGGAGATCTACAATGAGCAGTTCTTC. Encoded protein: CASGREIYNEQFF.